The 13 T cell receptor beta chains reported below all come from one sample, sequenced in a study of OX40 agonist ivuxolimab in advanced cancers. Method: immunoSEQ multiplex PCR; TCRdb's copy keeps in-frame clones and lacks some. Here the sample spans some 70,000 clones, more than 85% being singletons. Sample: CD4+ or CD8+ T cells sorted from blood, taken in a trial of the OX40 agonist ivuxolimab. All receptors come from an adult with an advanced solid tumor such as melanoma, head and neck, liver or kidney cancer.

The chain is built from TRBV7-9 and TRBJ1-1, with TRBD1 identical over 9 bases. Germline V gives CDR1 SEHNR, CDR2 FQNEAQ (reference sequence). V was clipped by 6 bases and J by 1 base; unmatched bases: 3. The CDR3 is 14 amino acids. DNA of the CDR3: TGTGCCAGCAGACAACAGGGGGCGAACACTGAAGCTTTCTTT. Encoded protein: CASRQQGANTEAFF. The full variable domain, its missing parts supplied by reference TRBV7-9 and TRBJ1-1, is DTGVSQNPRHKITKRGQNVTFRCDPISEHNRLYWYRQTLGQGPEFLTYFQNEAQLEKSRLLSDRFSAERPKGSFSTLEIQRTEQGDSAMYLCASRQQGANTEAFFGQGTRLTVV.

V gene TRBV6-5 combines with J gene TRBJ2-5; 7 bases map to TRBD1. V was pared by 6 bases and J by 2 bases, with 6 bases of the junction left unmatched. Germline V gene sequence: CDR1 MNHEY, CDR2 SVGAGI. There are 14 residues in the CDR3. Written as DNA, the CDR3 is TGTGCCAGCAGCTTAGACAGGGCTCAAGAGACCCAGTACTTC. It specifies CASSLDRAQETQYF.

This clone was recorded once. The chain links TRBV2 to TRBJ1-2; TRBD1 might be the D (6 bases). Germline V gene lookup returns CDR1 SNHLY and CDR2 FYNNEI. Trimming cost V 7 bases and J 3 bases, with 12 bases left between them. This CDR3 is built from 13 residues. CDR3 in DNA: TGTGCCAGCACAGGACAGATACACTATGGCTACACCTTC. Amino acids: CASTGQIHYGYTF.

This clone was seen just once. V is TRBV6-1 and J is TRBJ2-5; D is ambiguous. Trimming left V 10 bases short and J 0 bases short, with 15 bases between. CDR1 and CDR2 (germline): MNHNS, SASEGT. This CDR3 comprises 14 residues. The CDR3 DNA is TGTGCCACCACATTTGGGCAAAACCAAGAGACCCAGTACTTC. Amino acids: CATTFGQNQETQYF.

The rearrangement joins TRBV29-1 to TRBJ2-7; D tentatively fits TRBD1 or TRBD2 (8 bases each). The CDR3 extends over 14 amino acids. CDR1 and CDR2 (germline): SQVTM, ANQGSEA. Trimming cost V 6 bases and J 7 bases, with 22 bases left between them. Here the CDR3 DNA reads TGCAGCGTACAGACAGGGGCGGGCGGGGGGGAGCAGTACTTC. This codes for CSVQTGAGGGEQYF.

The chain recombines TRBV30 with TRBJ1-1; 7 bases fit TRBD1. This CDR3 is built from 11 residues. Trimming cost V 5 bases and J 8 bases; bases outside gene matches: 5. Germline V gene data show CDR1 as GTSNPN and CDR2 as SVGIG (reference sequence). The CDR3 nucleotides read TGTGCCTGGCAACAGGGGAGGGAAGCTTTCTTT. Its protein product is CAWQQGREAFF.

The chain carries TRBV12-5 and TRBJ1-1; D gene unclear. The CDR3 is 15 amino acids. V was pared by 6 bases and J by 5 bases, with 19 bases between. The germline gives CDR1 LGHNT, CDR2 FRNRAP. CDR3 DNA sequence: TGTGCTAGTGGCCCTGAGGTGGTCGGGGTGACTGAAGCTTTCTTT. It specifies CASGPEVVGVTEAFF.

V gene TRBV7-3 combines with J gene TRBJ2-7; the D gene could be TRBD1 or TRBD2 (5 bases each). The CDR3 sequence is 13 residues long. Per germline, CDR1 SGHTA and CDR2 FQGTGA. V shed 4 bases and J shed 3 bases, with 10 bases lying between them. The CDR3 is CASSSAGSYEQYF. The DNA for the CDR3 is TGTGCCAGCAGCTCTGCAGGGAGCTACGAGCAGTACTTC.

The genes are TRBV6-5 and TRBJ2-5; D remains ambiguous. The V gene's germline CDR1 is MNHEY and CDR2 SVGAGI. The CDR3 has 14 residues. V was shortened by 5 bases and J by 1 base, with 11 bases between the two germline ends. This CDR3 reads CASSPAGPQETQYF. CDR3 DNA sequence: TGTGCCAGCAGTCCGGCCGGACCCCAAGAGACCCAGTACTTC.

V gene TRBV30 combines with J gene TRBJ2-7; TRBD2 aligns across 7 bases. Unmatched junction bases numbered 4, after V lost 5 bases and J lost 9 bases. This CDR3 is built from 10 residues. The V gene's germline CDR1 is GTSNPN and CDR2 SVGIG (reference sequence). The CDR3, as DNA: TGTGCCTGGGGGGGGGATAGGCAGTACTTC. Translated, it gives CAWGGDRQYF.

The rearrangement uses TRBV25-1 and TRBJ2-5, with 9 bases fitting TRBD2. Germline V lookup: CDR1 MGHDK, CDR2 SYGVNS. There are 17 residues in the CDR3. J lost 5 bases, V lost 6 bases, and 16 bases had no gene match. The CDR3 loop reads CASREGDGGRAVETQYF. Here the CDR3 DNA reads TGTGCCAGCAGGGAGGGGGATGGCGGGAGGGCCGTTGAGACCCAGTACTTC. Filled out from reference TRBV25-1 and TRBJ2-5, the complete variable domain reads EADIYQTPRYLVIGTGKKITLECSQTMGHDKMYWYQQDPGMELHLIHYSYGVNSTEKGDLSSESTVSRIRTEHFPLTLESARPSHTSQYLCASREGDGGRAVETQYFGPGTRLLVL.

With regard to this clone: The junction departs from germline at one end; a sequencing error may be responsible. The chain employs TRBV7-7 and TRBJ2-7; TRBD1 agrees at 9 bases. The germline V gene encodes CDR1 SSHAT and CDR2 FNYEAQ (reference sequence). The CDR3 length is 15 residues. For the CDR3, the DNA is TGTGCTAGCAGCTTAGCCCCGGGACAGGGAAACGAGCAGTACTTC. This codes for CASSLAPGQGNEQYF.

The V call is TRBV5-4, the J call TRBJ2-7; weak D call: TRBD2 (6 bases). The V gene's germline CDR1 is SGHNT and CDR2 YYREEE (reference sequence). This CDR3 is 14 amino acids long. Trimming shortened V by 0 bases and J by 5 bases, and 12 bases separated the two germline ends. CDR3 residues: CASSLGGERHEQYF. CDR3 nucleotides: TGTGCCAGCAGCTTGGGCGGGGAGAGGCACGAGCAGTACTTC.